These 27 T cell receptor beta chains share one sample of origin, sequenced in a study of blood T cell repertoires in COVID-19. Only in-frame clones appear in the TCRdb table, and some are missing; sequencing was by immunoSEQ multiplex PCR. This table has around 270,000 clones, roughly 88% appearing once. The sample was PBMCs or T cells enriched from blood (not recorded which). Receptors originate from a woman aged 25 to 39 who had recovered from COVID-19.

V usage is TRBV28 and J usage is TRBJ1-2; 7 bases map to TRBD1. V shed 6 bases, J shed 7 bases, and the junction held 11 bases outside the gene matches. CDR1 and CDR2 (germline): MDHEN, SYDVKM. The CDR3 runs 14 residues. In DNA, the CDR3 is TGTGCCAGCAGCCTACTCGACAGGGTCTCTGGCTACACCTTC. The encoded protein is CASSLLDRVSGYTF.

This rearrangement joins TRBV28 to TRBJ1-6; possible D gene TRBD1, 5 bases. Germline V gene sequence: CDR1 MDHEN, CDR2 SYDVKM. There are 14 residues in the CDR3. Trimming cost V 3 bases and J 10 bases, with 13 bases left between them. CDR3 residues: CASSFAQGWSPLHF. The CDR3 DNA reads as TGTGCCAGCAGTTTCGCGCAGGGATGGTCACCCCTCCACTTT.

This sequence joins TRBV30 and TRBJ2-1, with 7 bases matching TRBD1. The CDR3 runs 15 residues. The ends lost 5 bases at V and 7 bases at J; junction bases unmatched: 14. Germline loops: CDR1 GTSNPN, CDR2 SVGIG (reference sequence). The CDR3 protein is CAWGRGPLGLNEQFF. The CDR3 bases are TGTGCCTGGGGAAGGGGGCCCCTAGGGTTAAATGAGCAGTTCTTC.

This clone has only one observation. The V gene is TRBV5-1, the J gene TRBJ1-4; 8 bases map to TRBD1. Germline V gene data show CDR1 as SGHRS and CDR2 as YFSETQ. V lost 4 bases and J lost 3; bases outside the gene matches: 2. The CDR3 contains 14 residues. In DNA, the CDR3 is TGCGCCAGCAGCCCGGGACAGGCTAATGAAAAACTGTTTTTT. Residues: CASSPGQANEKLFF.

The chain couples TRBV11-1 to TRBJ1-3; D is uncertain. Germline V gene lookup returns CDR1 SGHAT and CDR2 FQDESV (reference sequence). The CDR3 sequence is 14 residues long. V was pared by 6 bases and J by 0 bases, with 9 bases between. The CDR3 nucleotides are TGTGCCAGCAGAAACAGCGGCTCTGGAAACACCATATATTTT. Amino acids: CASRNSGSGNTIYF.

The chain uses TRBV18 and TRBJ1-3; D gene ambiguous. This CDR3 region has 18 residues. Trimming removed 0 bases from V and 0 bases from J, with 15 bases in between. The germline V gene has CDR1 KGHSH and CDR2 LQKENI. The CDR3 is CASSPPGSNHYSGNTIYF. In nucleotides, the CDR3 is TGTGCCAGCTCACCACCCGGTTCAAACCATTACTCTGGAAACACCATATATTTT.

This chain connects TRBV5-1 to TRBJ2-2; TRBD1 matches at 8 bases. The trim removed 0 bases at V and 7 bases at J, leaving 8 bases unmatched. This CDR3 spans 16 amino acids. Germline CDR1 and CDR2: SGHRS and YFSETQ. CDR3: CASSLGTGTGNGELFF. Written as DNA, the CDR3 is TGCGCCAGCAGCTTGGGGACAGGGACTGGGAACGGGGAGCTGTTTTTT. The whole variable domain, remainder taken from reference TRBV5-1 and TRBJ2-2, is KAGVTQTPRYLIKTRGQQVTLSCSPISGHRSVSWYQQTPGQGLQFLFEYFSETQRNKGNFPGRFSGRQFSNSRSEMNVSTLELGDSALYLCASSLGTGTGNGELFFGEGSRLTVL.

The CDR3 sequence is CASSLEEGGGYTF. The CDR3 bases are TGTGCCAGCTCCCTGGAGGAGGGTGGAGGCTACACCTTC. The V and J genes are TRBV18 and TRBJ1-2; D not certain. Germline-derived CDR1 and CDR2 are KGHSH and LQKENI. The CDR3 consists of 13 residues. The V and J ends lost 6 bases and 8 bases respectively, with 16 bases between them. Combining the CDR3 with reference TRBV18 and TRBJ1-2 gives the whole variable domain NAGVMQNPRHLVRRRGQEARLRCSPMKGHSHVYWYRQLPEEGLKFMVYLQKENIIDESGMPKERFSAEFPKEGPSILRIQQVVRGDSAAYFCASSLEEGGGYTFGSGTRLTVV.

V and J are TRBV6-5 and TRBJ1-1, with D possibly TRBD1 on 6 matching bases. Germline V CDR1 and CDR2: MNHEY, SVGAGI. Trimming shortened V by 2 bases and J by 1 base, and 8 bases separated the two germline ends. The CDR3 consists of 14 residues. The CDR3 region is CASSYMGANTEAFF. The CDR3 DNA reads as TGTGCCAGCAGTTACATGGGGGCGAACACTGAAGCTTTCTTT.

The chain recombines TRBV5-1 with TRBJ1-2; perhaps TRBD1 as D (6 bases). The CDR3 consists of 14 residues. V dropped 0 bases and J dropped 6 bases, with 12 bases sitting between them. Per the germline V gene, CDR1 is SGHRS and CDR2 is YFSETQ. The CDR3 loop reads CASSLAAAGDGYTF. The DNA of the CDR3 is TGCGCCAGCAGCTTGGCCGCGGCAGGGGATGGCTACACCTTC.

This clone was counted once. This CDR3 is CASSYGGQIGDRAFF. The CDR3 DNA follows: TGTGCCAGCAGTTACGGCGGGCAGATTGGCGATCGGGCTTTCTTT. V usage is TRBV6-5 and J usage is TRBJ1-1; D unresolved. CDR3 length: 15 residues. V lost 2 bases and J lost 11, with 21 bases in between. Germline assignment: CDR1 MNHEY and CDR2 SVGAGI.

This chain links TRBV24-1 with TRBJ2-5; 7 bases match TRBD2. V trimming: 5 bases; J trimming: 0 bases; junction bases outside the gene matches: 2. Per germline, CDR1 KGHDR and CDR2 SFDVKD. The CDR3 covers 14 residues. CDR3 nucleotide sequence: TGTGCCACCAGTGCCGGGGGGTACCAAGAGACCCAGTACTTC. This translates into CATSAGGYQETQYF.

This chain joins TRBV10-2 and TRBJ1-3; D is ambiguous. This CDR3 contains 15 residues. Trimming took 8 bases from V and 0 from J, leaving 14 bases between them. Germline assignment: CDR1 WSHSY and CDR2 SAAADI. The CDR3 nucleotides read TGCGCCAGCGGCCGGGTGTACGGCTCTGGAAACACCATATATTTT. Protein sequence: CASGRVYGSGNTIYF.

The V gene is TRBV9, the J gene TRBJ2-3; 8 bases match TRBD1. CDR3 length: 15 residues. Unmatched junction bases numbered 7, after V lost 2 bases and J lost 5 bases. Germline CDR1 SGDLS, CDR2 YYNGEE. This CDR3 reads CASSVQTGVGDTQYF. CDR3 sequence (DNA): TGTGCCAGCAGCGTCCAGACAGGGGTAGGAGATACGCAGTATTTT.

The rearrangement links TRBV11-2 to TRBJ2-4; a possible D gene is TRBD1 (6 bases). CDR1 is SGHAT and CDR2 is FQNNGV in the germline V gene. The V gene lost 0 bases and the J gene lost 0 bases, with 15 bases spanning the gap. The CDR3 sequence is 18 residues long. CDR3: CASSLDVQGSLAKNIQYF. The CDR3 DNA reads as TGTGCCAGCAGCTTAGACGTCCAGGGGTCCTTAGCCAAAAACATTCAGTACTTC. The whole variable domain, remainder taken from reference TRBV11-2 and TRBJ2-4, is EAGVAQSPRYKIIEKRQSVAFWCNPISGHATLYWYQQILGQGPKLLIQFQNNGVVDDSQLPKDRFSAERLKGVDSTLKIQPAKLEDSAVYLCASSLDVQGSLAKNIQYFGAGTRLSVL.

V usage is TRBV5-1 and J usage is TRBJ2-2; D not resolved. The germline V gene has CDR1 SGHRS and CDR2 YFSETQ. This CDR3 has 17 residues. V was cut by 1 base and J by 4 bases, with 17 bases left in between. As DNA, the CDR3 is TGCGCCAGCAGCTTGTTGGCAGAAAGTCTGTCCACCGGGGAGCTGTTTTTT. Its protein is CASSLLAESLSTGELFF.

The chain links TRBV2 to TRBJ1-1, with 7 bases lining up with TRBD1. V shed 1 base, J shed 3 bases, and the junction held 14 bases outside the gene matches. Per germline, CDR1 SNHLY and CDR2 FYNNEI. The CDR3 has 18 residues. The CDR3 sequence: CASSEVGVGGGRDTEAFF. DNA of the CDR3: TGTGCCAGCAGTGAAGTTGGCGTAGGGGGCGGGAGGGACACTGAAGCTTTCTTT.

CDR3 nucleotides: TGTGCCAGCAGCGCCCGCAGGGGTCCCGGGGAGCTGTTTTTT. Its translation: CASSARRGPGELFF. The chain recombines TRBV9 with TRBJ2-2; tentatively, D is TRBD1 (6 bases). Germline CDR1 is SGDLS and CDR2 is YYNGEE. V lost 3 bases, J lost 6 bases, and 12 bases lay in between. The CDR3 length is 14 residues.

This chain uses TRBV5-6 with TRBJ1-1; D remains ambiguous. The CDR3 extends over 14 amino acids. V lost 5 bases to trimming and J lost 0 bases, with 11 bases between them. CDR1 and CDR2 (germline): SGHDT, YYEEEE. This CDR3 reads CASSLDLLNTEAFF. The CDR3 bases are TGTGCCAGCAGTCTCGACTTACTGAACACTGAAGCTTTCTTT. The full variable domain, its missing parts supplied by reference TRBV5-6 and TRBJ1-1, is DAGVTQSPTHLIKTRGQQVTLRCSPKSGHDTVSWYQQALGQGPQFIFQYYEEEERQRGNFPDRFSGHQFPNYSSELNVNALLLGDSALYLCASSLDLLNTEAFFGQGTRLTVV.

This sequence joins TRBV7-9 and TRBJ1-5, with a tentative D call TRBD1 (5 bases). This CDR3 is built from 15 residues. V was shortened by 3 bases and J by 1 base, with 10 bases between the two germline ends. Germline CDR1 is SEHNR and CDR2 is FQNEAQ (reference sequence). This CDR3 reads CASSFTGQSNQPQHF. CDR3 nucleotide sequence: TGTGCCAGCAGCTTCACAGGACAAAGCAATCAGCCCCAGCATTTT.

The CDR3 sequence is CASSPRRTDEQYF. As DNA, the CDR3 is TGTGCCAGCAGCCCCCGGAGGACCGACGAGCAGTACTTC. The V call is TRBV7-9, the J call TRBJ2-7; TRBD2 is a possible D gene (5 bases). This CDR3 comprises 13 residues. V was clipped by 5 bases and J by 5 bases, with 13 bases between them. The germline gives CDR1 SEHNR, CDR2 FQNEAQ (reference sequence). Filled out from reference TRBV7-9 and TRBJ2-7, the complete variable domain reads DTGVSQNPRHKITKRGQNVTFRCDPISEHNRLYWYRQTLGQGPEFLTYFQNEAQLEKSRLLSDRFSAERPKGSFSTLEIQRTEQGDSAMYLCASSPRRTDEQYFGPGTRLTVT.

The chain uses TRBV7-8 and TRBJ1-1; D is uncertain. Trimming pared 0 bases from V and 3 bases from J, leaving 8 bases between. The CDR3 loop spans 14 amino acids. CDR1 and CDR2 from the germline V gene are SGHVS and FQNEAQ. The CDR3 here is CASSLARAYTEAFF. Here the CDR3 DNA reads TGTGCCAGCAGCTTAGCGAGAGCCTACACTGAAGCTTTCTTT.

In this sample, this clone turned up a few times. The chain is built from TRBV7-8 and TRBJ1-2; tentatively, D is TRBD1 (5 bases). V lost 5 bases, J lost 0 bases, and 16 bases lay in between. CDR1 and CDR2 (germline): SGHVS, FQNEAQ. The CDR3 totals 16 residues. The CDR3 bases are TGTGCCAGCAGCCCTCTGGCAGGGCCTTCTAACTATGGCTACACCTTC. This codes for CASSPLAGPSNYGYTF. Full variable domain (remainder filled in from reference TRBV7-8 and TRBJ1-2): GAGVSQSPRYKVAKRGQDVALRCDPISGHVSLFWYQQALGQGPEFLTYFQNEAQLDKSGLPSDRFFAERPEGSVSTLKIQRTQQEDSAVYLCASSPLAGPSNYGYTFGSGTRLTVV.

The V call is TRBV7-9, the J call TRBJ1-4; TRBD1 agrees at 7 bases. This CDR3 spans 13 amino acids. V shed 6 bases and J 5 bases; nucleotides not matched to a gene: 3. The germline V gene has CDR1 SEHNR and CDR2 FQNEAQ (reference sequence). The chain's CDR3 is CASSGTENEKLFF. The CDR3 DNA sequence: TGTGCCAGCAGTGGGACAGAAAATGAAAAACTGTTTTTT.

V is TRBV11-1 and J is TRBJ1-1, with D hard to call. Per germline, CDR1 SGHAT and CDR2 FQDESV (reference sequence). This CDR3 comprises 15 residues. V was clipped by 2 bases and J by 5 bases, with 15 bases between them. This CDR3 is CASSLRAGRGTEAFF. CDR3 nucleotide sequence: TGTGCCAGCAGCTTACGCGCAGGCCGGGGAACTGAAGCTTTCTTT.

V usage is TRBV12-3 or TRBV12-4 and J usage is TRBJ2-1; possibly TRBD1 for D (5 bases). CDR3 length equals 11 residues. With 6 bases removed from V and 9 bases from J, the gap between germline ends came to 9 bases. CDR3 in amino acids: CASSLTVEQFF. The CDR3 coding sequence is TGTGCCAGCAGCCTGACAGTTGAGCAGTTCTTC.

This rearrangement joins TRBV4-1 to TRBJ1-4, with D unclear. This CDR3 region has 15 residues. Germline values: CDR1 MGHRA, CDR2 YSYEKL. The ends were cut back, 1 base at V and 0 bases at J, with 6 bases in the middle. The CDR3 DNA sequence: TGCGCCAGCAGCCAAGGCGCTGCAACTAATGAAAAACTGTTTTTT. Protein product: CASSQGAATNEKLFF.